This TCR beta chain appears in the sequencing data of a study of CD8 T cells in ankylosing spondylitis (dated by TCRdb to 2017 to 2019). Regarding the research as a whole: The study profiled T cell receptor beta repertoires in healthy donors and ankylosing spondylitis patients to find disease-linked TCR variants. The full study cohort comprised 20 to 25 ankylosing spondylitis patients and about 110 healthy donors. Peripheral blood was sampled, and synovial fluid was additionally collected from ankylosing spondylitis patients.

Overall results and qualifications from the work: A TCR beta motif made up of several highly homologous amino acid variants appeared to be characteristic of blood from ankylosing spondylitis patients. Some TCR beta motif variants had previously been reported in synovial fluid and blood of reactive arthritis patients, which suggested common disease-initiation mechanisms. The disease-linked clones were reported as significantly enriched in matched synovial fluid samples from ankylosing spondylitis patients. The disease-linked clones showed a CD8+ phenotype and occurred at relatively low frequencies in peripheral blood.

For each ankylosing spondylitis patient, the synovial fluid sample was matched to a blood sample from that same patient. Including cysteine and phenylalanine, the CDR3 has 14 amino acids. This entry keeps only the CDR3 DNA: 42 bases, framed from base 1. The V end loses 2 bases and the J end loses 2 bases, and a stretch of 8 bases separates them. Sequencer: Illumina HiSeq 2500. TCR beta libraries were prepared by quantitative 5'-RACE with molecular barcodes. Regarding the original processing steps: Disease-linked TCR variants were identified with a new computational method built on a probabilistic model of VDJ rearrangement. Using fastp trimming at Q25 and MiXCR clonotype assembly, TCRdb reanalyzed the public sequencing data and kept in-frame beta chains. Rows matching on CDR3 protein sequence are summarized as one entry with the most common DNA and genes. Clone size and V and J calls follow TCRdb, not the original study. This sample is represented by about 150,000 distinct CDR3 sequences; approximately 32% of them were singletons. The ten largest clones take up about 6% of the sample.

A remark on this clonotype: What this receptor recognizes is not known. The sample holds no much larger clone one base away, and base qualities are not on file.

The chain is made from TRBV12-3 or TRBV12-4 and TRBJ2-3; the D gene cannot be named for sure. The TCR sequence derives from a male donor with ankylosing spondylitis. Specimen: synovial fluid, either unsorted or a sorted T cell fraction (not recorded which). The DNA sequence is TGTGCCAGCAGTTTAAGATTTCACACAGATACGCAGTATTTT. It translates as CASSLRFHTDTQYF.